These 12 T cell receptor beta chains were all obtained from the same sample, sequenced in a study of cytomegalovirus exposure and HLA in healthy donors. With 60 Vbeta and 13 Jbeta primers, the PCR was carried out. Produced via immunoSEQ multiplex PCR; TCRdb's table is partial and in-frame only. Found here are about 120,000 clones, over 65% of them singletons; the top ten hold 2.5% to 3.5%. Source material: PBMCs. The receptors here all came from a woman aged 25 to 39 in good health and CMV-seropositive.

The rearrangement joins TRBV6-5 to TRBJ1-2, with 8 positions matching TRBD1. This CDR3 is 13 amino acids long. With 2 bases clipped from V and 5 bases from J, the junction kept 1 base outside the gene matches. The germline gives CDR1 MNHEY, CDR2 SVGAGI. CDR3 sequence (DNA): TGTGCCAGCAGTTACGACAGGGGATATGGCTACACCTTC. This codes for CASSYDRGYGYTF.

The V gene is TRBV7-2, the J gene TRBJ1-5, with D possibly matching TRBD1 (5 bases). The CDR3 is 17 amino acids. Trimming shortened V by 5 bases and J by 0 bases, and 17 bases separated the two germline ends. Germline CDR1 is SGHTA and CDR2 is FQGNSA. The CDR3, as DNA: TGTGCCAGCAGCCCCACCAACAGGCCCTATAGCAATCAGCCCCAGCATTTT. Amino acid sequence: CASSPTNRPYSNQPQHF. Using reference TRBV7-2 and TRBJ1-5 for the parts outside the CDR3, the full variable domain is GAGVSQSPSNKVTEKGKDVELRCDPISGHTALYWYRQSLGQGLEFLIYFQGNSAPDKSGLPSDRFSAERTGGSVSTLTIQRTQQEDSAVYLCASSPTNRPYSNQPQHFGDGTRLSIL.

A note on this clone: At one boundary the junction diverges from the germline segment, which might be a read error. DNA of the CDR3: TGTTCCAGCAGCATGTCAGGGAACACTGAAGCTTTCTTT. It specifies CSSSMSGNTEAFF. The rearrangement joins TRBV7-9 to TRBJ1-1; the D is unclear. Germline V gene data show CDR1 as SEHNR and CDR2 as FQNEAQ (reference sequence). The CDR3 is 13 amino acids.

The chain employs TRBV28 and TRBJ2-7; 7 bases align to TRBD1. This CDR3 comprises 14 residues. The ends lost 5 bases at V and 2 bases at J; junction bases unmatched: 6. Looked up from germline, CDR1 is MDHEN and CDR2 is SYDVKM. The CDR3 spells CASSPQGRTYEQYF. The CDR3 nucleotides read TGTGCCAGCAGTCCACAGGGGCGTACCTACGAGCAGTACTTC.

This chain links TRBV5-6 with TRBJ1-1, with D hard to call. Trimming took 2 bases from V and 2 from J, leaving 10 bases between them. From germline, CDR1 is SGHDT and CDR2 YYEEEE. This CDR3 has 14 amino acids. This CDR3 is CASSFHGTNTEAFF. In DNA form, the CDR3 reads TGTGCCAGCAGCTTTCATGGCACCAACACTGAAGCTTTCTTT.

The V and J genes are TRBV30 and TRBJ1-2; possible D gene TRBD1, 6 bases. Germline CDR1 is GTSNPN and CDR2 is SVGIG (reference sequence). The V end was cut by 4 bases, the J end by 8 bases, with 14 bases between. The CDR3 loop spans 12 amino acids. In DNA, the CDR3 is TGTGCCTGGAAAGGGGGGGCGAGGGGCTACACCTTC. This encodes CAWKGGARGYTF.

This rearrangement joins TRBV6-5 to TRBJ2-7, with D possibly TRBD2 on 6 matching bases. In germline, CDR1 is MNHEY, CDR2 SVGAGI. The V end was cut by 6 bases, the J end by 0 bases, with 12 bases between. The CDR3 runs to 14 residues. CDR3 in amino acids: CASSKPGGSYEQYF. The CDR3, as DNA: TGTGCCAGCAGCAAACCCGGGGGCTCCTACGAGCAGTACTTC.

This clone was counted a single time. V gene TRBV4-2 combines with J gene TRBJ2-1; the D gene is possibly TRBD2 (5 bases). V gave up 3 bases and J gave up 3 bases, with 15 bases separating them. Germline V gene data show CDR1 as LGHNA and CDR2 as YNFKEQ. This CDR3 spans 16 amino acids. The CDR3 DNA is TGTGCCAGCAGCCAGACTATGGTCCGGCACTACAATGAGCAGTTCTTC. It encodes CASSQTMVRHYNEQFF.

The CDR3 region is CASSVDTYNEQFF. CDR3 nucleotides: TGTGCCAGCAGCGTAGATACCTACAATGAGCAGTTCTTC. The chain joins TRBV9 to TRBJ2-1; D gene unclear. The CDR3 has 13 residues. CDR1 and CDR2 from the germline V gene are SGDLS and YYNGEE. Trimming shortened V by 0 bases and J by 2 bases, and 3 bases separated the two germline ends.

The CDR3 sequence is CAWNGAFF. In DNA, the CDR3 is TGTGCCTGGAACGGAGCTTTCTTT. This chain connects TRBV30 to TRBJ1-1, with D uncertain. The ends were cut back, 4 bases at V and 10 bases at J, with 4 bases in the middle. This CDR3 comprises 8 residues. Germline assignment: CDR1 GTSNPN and CDR2 SVGIG (reference sequence). The full variable domain, its missing parts supplied by reference TRBV30 and TRBJ1-1, is SQTIHQWPATLVQPVGSPLSLECTVEGTSNPNLYWYRQAAGRGLQLLFYSVGIGQISSEVPQNLSASRPQDRQFILSSKKLLLSDSGFYLCAWNGAFFGQGTRLTVV.

The genes are TRBV27 and TRBJ2-1; 10 nucleotides line up with TRBD2. The CDR3 is 14 amino acids. From germline, CDR1 is MNHEY and CDR2 SMNVEV (reference sequence). Trimming cost V 2 bases and J 8 bases; bases outside gene matches: 3. As DNA, the CDR3 is TGTGCCAGCAGTTTAAAGCGGGGGGGCCATGAGCAGTTCTTC. Translated: CASSLKRGGHEQFF.

The J gene is TRBJ2-1, the V gene TRBV27, with 8 positions matching TRBD2. J was trimmed by 8 bases and V by 0 bases; bases with no gene match: 3. Germline CDR1 reads MNHEY; CDR2 reads SMNVEV (reference sequence). The length of the CDR3 is 14 residues. CDR3 residues: CASSLSSGGHEQFF. CDR3 DNA sequence: TGTGCCAGCAGTTTATCATCGGGGGGGCATGAGCAGTTCTTC.